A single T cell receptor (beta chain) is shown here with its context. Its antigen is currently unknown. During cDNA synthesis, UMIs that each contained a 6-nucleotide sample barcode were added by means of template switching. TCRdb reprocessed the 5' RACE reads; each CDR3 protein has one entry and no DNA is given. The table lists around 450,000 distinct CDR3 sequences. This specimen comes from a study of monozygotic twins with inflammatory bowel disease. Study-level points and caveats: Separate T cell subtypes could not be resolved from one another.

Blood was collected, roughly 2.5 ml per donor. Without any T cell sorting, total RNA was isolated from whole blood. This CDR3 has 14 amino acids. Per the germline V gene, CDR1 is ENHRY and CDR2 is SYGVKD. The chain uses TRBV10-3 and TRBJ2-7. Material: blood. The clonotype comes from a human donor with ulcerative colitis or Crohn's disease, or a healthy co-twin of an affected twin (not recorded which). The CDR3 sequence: CAISGSDGKYEQYF.